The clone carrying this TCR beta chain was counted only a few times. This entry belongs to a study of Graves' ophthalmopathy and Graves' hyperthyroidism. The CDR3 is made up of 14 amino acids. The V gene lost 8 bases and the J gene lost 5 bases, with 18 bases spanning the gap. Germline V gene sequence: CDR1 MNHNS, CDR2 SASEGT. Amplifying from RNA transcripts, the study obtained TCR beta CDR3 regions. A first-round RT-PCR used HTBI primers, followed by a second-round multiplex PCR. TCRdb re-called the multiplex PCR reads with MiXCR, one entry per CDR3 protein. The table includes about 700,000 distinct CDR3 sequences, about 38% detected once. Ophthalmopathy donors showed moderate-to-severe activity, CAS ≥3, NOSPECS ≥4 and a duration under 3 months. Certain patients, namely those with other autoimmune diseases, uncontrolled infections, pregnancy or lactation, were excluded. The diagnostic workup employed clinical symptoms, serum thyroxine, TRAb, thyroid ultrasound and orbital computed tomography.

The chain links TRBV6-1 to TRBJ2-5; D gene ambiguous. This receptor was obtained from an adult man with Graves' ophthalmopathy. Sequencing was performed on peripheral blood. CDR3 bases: TGTGCCAGCTCCCGTCAGGCGCAAAGGGAGACCCAGTACTTC. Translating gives CASSRQAQRETQYF.